Detailed here is one TCR beta chain. Its antigen is not identified. These data originate in a study of shared clonotypes between healthy human individuals. V lost 3 bases, J lost 4 bases, and 15 bases lay in between. Germline CDR1 and CDR2: MDHEN and SYDVKM. The CDR3 sequence is 15 residues long. The method was immunoSEQ multiplex PCR; TCRdb's version includes in-frame clones alone and lacks a portion of them. The sample includes about a million clones, around 76% of them seen just once. Overall study results and limits: The generation probabilities recorded for non-shared clonotypes fell below those of clonotypes shared by all four donors.

The TCR originated in a young man in good health. What was sequenced was memory CD4+ T cells sorted from blood. Subset reported: CD45RA-negative fraction. V and J are TRBV28 and TRBJ1-2; the D gene is possibly TRBD1 (6 bases). In nucleotides, the CDR3 is TGTGCCAGCAGTTTTTCGGGGGCGAGCGTCTATGGCTACACCTTC. Residues: CASSFSGASVYGYTF.